This entry lists 19 T cell receptor beta chains sequenced from one sample in a study of T-cell reconstitution after alpha-beta-depleted transplantation in children. Unique molecular identifiers were incorporated during preparation of the TCRbeta library. One entry per CDR3 protein results from TCRdb running MiXCR on the PCR reads. The sample has about 540,000 distinct CDR3 sequences; 15% to 20% are singletons. The starting material was PBMCs from the stem cell graft donor, obtained from the stem cell graft. Receptors originate from a human donor who donated a stem cell graft to a child with acute lymphoblastic leukemia.

CDR3 protein: CASSSLDGYEQYF. CDR3 bases: TGTGCCAGCAGTTCCTTAGACGGCTACGAGCAGTACTTC. The rearrangement uses TRBV27 and TRBJ2-7; D is uncertain. This CDR3 spans 13 amino acids. CDR1 is MNHEY and CDR2 is SMNVEV in the germline V gene (reference sequence). V was trimmed by 4 bases and J by 3 bases, leaving 10 bases between them.

The chain recombines TRBV6-1 with TRBJ2-1; tentative D call: TRBD1 (5 bases). V was clipped by 1 base and J by 8 bases, with 12 bases between them. CDR1 MNHNS and CDR2 SASEGT come from the germline V gene. The CDR3 is made up of 14 amino acids. The CDR3 sequence: CASSEVSLGHEQFF. As DNA, the CDR3 is TGTGCCAGCAGTGAAGTCAGCCTGGGGCATGAGCAGTTCTTC.

The V and J genes are TRBV27 and TRBJ2-1, with 7 bases that match TRBD2. The CDR3 has 18 amino acids. Germline CDR1 MNHEY, CDR2 SMNVEV (reference sequence). V lost 5 bases to trimming and J lost 0 bases; unmatched junction nucleotides: 13. CDR3 amino acids: CASSMWAGATISYNEQFF. The DNA of the CDR3 is TGTGCCAGCAGTATGTGGGCGGGAGCCACTATCTCCTACAATGAGCAGTTCTTC.

The CDR3 is CASSYSAGIYGYTF. CDR3 sequence (DNA): TGTGCCAGCAGTTATAGTGCAGGGATCTATGGCTACACCTTC. The rearrangement links TRBV27 to TRBJ1-2; a possible D gene is TRBD1 (5 bases). The CDR3 contains 14 residues. Between the trimmed V and J ends, which lost 4 bases and 4 bases, there was a span of 13 bases. Germline CDR1 MNHEY, CDR2 SMNVEV (reference sequence).

The V call is TRBV5-1, the J call TRBJ1-4; the D gene is possibly TRBD1 (6 bases). Trimming cost V 2 bases and J 5 bases, with 10 bases left between them. Germline V gene lookup returns CDR1 SGHRS and CDR2 YFSETQ. This CDR3 contains 14 residues. CDR3 DNA sequence: TGCGCCAGCAGCTTACAGGGTCCGAATGAAAAACTGTTTTTT. Amino acids: CASSLQGPNEKLFF.

The V and J genes are TRBV27 and TRBJ2-5; D may be TRBD2 (5 bases). Trimming removed 2 bases from V and 5 bases from J, with 12 bases in between. Germline V gene sequence: CDR1 MNHEY, CDR2 SMNVEV (reference sequence). The CDR3 covers 14 residues. CDR3 residues: CASSLDGVGETQYF. In DNA, the CDR3 is TGTGCCAGCAGTTTAGACGGGGTGGGGGAGACCCAGTACTTC.

The CDR3 DNA reads as TGCGCCAGCAGCCAAGATGGTAGAGCCCTCCACTTT. This translates into CASSQDGRALHF. The gene calls are TRBV4-1 and TRBJ1-6, with D unresolved. V lost 0 bases to trimming and J lost 14 bases, with 8 bases between them. Germline V gives CDR1 MGHRA, CDR2 YSYEKL. The CDR3 runs 12 residues.

CDR3 sequence (DNA): TGTGCCAGCAGCGCCGGGTCGAGTGAAGCTTTCTTT. This codes for CASSAGSSEAFF. V is TRBV7-9 and J is TRBJ1-1, with D unresolved. Germline V CDR1 and CDR2: SEHNR, FQNEAQ (reference sequence). The V end was cut by 5 bases, the J end by 7 bases, with 11 bases between. The CDR3 is 12 residues long.

About this clonotype itself: One base away lies a much larger clone, so this may be a sequencing read error. The genes are TRBV4-1 and TRBJ2-7, with 7 bases identical to TRBD1. Germline CDR1 MGHRA, CDR2 YSYEKL. The CDR3 loop spans 13 amino acids. The CDR3 coding sequence is TGCGCCAGCAGCCAGGACAGGTCCTACGCGCAGTACTTC. This codes for CASSQDRSYAQYF.

The chain combines TRBV7-3 with TRBJ1-1; no clear D. Germline-derived CDR1 and CDR2 are SGHTA and FQGTGA. The CDR3 spans 13 residues. V was pared by 0 bases and J by 3 bases, with 5 bases between. CDR3 bases: TGTGCCAGCAGCTTAACCTTGGACACTGAAGCTTTCTTT. This codes for CASSLTLDTEAFF.

This clonotype was counted many times. This chain joins TRBV7-3 and TRBJ2-1, with D unresolved. The CDR3 spans 13 residues. Trimming removed 3 bases at V and 10 bases at J, with 13 bases between. Germline V gene sequence: CDR1 SGHTA, CDR2 FQGTGA. The CDR3 spells CASSLVGPREQFF. The CDR3 DNA reads TGTGCCAGCAGCTTGGTCGGGCCCAGGGAGCAGTTCTTC.

CDR3: CASSQEYGAYEQYF. The CDR3 nucleotides are TGCGCCAGCAGCCAAGAGTACGGCGCCTACGAGCAGTACTTC. The gene calls are TRBV4-1 and TRBJ2-7; the D is unclear. There are 14 residues in the CDR3. Germline V gene lookup returns CDR1 MGHRA and CDR2 YSYEKL. V was pared by 0 bases and J by 2 bases, with 8 bases between.

The genes are TRBV5-1 and TRBJ2-1, with TRBD1 as a possible D gene (6 bases). CDR1 and CDR2 (germline): SGHRS, YFSETQ. The V end lost 3 bases, the J end lost 6 bases, and 10 bases lay between the germline ends. The CDR3 runs 13 residues. DNA for the CDR3: TGCGCCAGCAGCTCGGACAGTGGCAATGAGCAGTTCTTC. Protein: CASSSDSGNEQFF.

The table lists this clonotype with a few counts. The chain couples TRBV7-9 to TRBJ1-3; no definite D call. Trimming removed 1 base from V and 0 bases from J, with 13 bases in between. Germline CDR1 SEHNR, CDR2 FQNEAQ (reference sequence). The CDR3 spans 17 residues. CDR3 in DNA: TGTGCCAGCAGCTTAGTACCCCAGGAAGTCTCTGGAAACACCATATATTTT. Its protein is CASSLVPQEVSGNTIYF.

The chain combines TRBV18 with TRBJ2-3, with D unclear. Germline lookup yields CDR1 KGHSH and CDR2 LQKENI. Trimming cost V 2 bases and J 3 bases, with 12 bases left between them. This CDR3 contains 15 residues. The DNA of the CDR3 is TGTGCCAGCTCACCATTTACTGCACCAACAGATACGCAGTATTTT. Translating gives CASSPFTAPTDTQYF.

The chain recombines TRBV30 with TRBJ1-5, with D perhaps matching TRBD1 (5 bases). With 3 bases removed from V and 8 bases from J, the gap between germline ends came to 14 bases. The germline V gene encodes CDR1 GTSNPN and CDR2 SVGIG (reference sequence). The CDR3 loop spans 13 amino acids. The CDR3 region is CAWSGTAREPQHF. The CDR3 DNA reads TGTGCCTGGAGCGGGACGGCCAGGGAGCCCCAGCATTTT.

This clonotype was recorded a few times. The rearrangement joins TRBV18 to TRBJ1-1; maybe TRBD1 (6 bases). The V end was cut by 8 bases, the J end by 1 base, with 11 bases between. Germline loops: CDR1 KGHSH, CDR2 LQKENI. CDR3 length: 13 amino acids. The CDR3 sequence is CASLPQGNTEAFF. As DNA, the CDR3 is TGTGCCAGCCTCCCACAGGGGAACACTGAAGCTTTCTTT.

V gene TRBV12-3 or TRBV12-4 combines with J gene TRBJ2-1; 7 positions match TRBD2. The CDR3 has 14 residues. Losses at the gene ends were 6 bases for V and 13 bases for J; bases not matched to a gene: 15. The CDR3 here is CASRTGGSRRSQFF. CDR3 DNA sequence: TGTGCCAGCAGAACGGGCGGGAGCCGAAGGTCCCAGTTCTTC.

The sample holds many counts of this clonotype. The rearrangement uses TRBV18 and TRBJ2-5, with unresolved D. From germline, CDR1 is KGHSH and CDR2 LQKENI. V lost 6 bases and J lost 2, with 4 bases in between. This CDR3 comprises 11 residues. CDR3 residues: CASSVQETQYF. CDR3 in DNA: TGTGCCAGCTCGGTTCAAGAGACCCAGTACTTC.